One T cell receptor beta chain is described in this entry. This record comes from a study of blood T cells in healthy people across ages. For the second PCR, which ran for about 7 to 12 cycles, a sample-barcoded 5' primer and a J-beta primer mix were used. TCRdb re-analysed the 5' RACE reads in MiXCR, keeping a single row per CDR3 protein. The data show about 830,000 distinct CDR3 sequences, with under 80% seen just once and roughly 25% held by the top ten. Trimming shortened V by 5 bases and J by 0 bases, and 9 bases separated the two germline ends. Per germline, CDR1 KGHDR and CDR2 SFDVKD. The CDR3 extends over 14 amino acids.

This chain uses TRBV24-1 with TRBJ1-1; D might be TRBD1 (6 bases). Sequencing was carried out using blood. This clonotype was sampled from a man aged 25-45 years in good health. The DNA of the CDR3 is TGTGCCACCAGTGCCGGGACATTGAACACTGAAGCTTTCTTT. This gives the protein CATSAGTLNTEAFF.